These 8 T cell receptor beta chains were sequenced from one sample in a study of T cells after yellow fever vaccination. TCRdb analysed the 5' RACE reads with MiXCR anew, one entry per CDR3 protein. The sample contains 250,000 to 350,000 distinct CDR3 sequences, 3.5% to 4.5% of which appear only once. The sample consisted of PBMCs, taken 15 days after the yellow fever booster vaccination. The receptors stem from a young man who received the YFV17D yellow fever vaccine.

This clonotype has a count of ten or more. CDR3 in amino acids: CASSSQRLLGGRIPYGYTF. CDR3 DNA: TGTGCCAGCAGCTCTCAGAGATTACTTGGGGGGCGAATCCCCTATGGCTACACCTTC. The chain combines TRBV7-6 with TRBJ1-2, with D possibly matching TRBD1 (6 bases). V dropped 4 bases and J dropped 4 bases, with 28 bases sitting between them. CDR1 is SGHVS, CDR2 FNYEAQ, per germline. The CDR3 consists of 19 residues.

The sample holds a few counts of this clonotype. This chain joins TRBV27 and TRBJ1-5; 8 bases map to TRBD1. CDR1 is MNHEY, CDR2 SMNVEV, per germline (reference sequence). V shed 5 bases, J shed 0 bases, and the junction held 6 bases outside the gene matches. This CDR3 region has 16 residues. The chain's CDR3 is CASSPDRGYSNQPQHF. The CDR3 DNA reads TGTGCCAGCAGTCCCGACAGGGGCTATAGCAATCAGCCCCAGCATTTT.

This clonotype was picked up many times. The chain couples TRBV29-1 to TRBJ1-1; 7 nucleotides align to TRBD1. Trimming removed 4 bases from V and 4 bases from J; junction bases left unmatched: 6. Germline V CDR1 and CDR2: SQVTM, ANQGSEA. This CDR3 comprises 13 residues. The CDR3 DNA reads as TGCAGCGTTGGACCAGGGGGGAGCACTGAAGCTTTCTTT. Its protein product is CSVGPGGSTEAFF.

The chain employs TRBV7-2 and TRBJ1-2; D unresolved. Germline-derived CDR1 and CDR2 are SGHTA and FQGNSA. This CDR3 is built from 13 residues. Trimming took 5 bases from V and 4 from J, leaving 11 bases between them. For the CDR3, the DNA is TGTGCCAGCAGCCAACCGGGAATCTATGGCTACACCTTC. Translation: CASSQPGIYGYTF. Supplemented by reference TRBV7-2 and TRBJ1-2, the full variable domain reads GAGVSQSPSNKVTEKGKDVELRCDPISGHTALYWYRQSLGQGLEFLIYFQGNSAPDKSGLPSDRFSAERTGGSVSTLTIQRTQQEDSAVYLCASSQPGIYGYTFGSGTRLTVV.

This clonotype was seen repeatedly, ten times or more. In DNA form, the CDR3 reads TGTGCCAGCACACTGGAGGGGACAGGGGGATCACCCCTCCACTTT. This codes for CASTLEGTGGSPLHF. This chain uses TRBV12-3 or TRBV12-4 with TRBJ1-6; 11 bases are shared with TRBD1. The V gene end was trimmed by 7 bases and the J gene end by 10 bases; junction bases not matched to a gene: 9. The CDR3 length is 15 residues.

This clonotype was counted ten times or more. The rearrangement joins TRBV12-3 or TRBV12-4 to TRBJ2-7; 8 bases match TRBD2. The CDR3 runs to 14 residues. V gave up 5 bases and J gave up 6 bases; unmatched junction bases: 9. The CDR3 DNA reads as TGTGCCAGCAGTCGCCCTCTAAGCGGGGGCGAGCAGTACTTC. This encodes CASSRPLSGGEQYF.

The J gene is TRBJ1-2, the V gene TRBV6-1; D not resolved. Germline V gene sequence: CDR1 MNHNS, CDR2 SASEGT. The CDR3 is 13 amino acids. Trimming cost V 6 bases and J 0 bases, with 8 bases left between them. Here the CDR3 reads CASRNTANYGYTF. The DNA of the CDR3 is TGTGCCAGCAGGAATACCGCTAACTATGGCTACACCTTC.

This clonotype showed up just a few times. This chain uses TRBV7-6 with TRBJ2-2, with TRBD1 matching over 7 bases. CDR1 and CDR2 from the germline V gene are SGHVS and FNYEAQ. The CDR3 contains 14 residues. After removal of 5 bases from V and 6 bases from J, the junction contained 6 bases not matched to a gene. The CDR3 DNA sequence: TGTGCCAGCAGCCCGCCGGACAGGCCCGGGGAGCTGTTTTTT. Translated: CASSPPDRPGELFF.